The 17 T cell receptor beta chains in this list originate from one sample, sequenced in a study of shared clonotypes between healthy human individuals. CD8 cells regarded as naive lacked CD45RO, were positively chosen for CCR7, and omitted terminally differentiated effector memory CD45RA+ cells. Produced via immunoSEQ multiplex PCR; TCRdb's table is partial and in-frame only. The sample has fewer than 1 million clones, about 96% seen once. The sequenced sample consisted of naive CD8+ T cells sorted from blood. The receptors derive from a man younger than 40 in good health.

The chain recombines TRBV29-1 with TRBJ2-5; TRBD2 agrees at 11 bases. Unmatched junction bases numbered 7, after V lost 0 bases and J lost 7 bases. The CDR3 is made up of 15 amino acids. Germline V gene sequence: CDR1 SQVTM, CDR2 ANQGSEA. The CDR3 nucleotides read TGCAGCGTTGAAGATCTGACTAGCGGGATCGGGACCCAGTACTTC. Translation gives CSVEDLTSGIGTQYF.

The chain is built from TRBV28 and TRBJ2-1; D ambiguous. The V gene lost 6 bases and the J gene lost 0 bases, with 12 bases spanning the gap. The germline gives CDR1 MDHEN, CDR2 SYDVKM. The CDR3 consists of 15 residues. The CDR3 DNA is TGTGCCAGCAGATCAGACTCGAGCTCCTACAATGAGCAGTTCTTC. It is translated as CASRSDSSSYNEQFF.

This chain links TRBV5-8 with TRBJ2-3; 8 bases map to TRBD2. V lost 5 bases, J lost 8 bases, and 22 bases stayed unmatched. Germline V gives CDR1 SGHTS, CDR2 YDEGEE. The CDR3 totals 18 residues. The chain's CDR3 is CASSSDGTRLPPTGTQYF. The CDR3 region has the DNA TGTGCCAGCAGTTCAGACGGGACTAGACTTCCCCCCACGGGTACGCAGTATTTT.

This chain joins TRBV5-1 and TRBJ1-2, with D possibly matching TRBD1 (6 bases). V lost 0 bases to trimming and J lost 2 bases, with 17 bases between them. The CDR3 totals 17 residues. In germline, CDR1 is SGHRS, CDR2 YFSETQ. The CDR3 spells CASSLDSGTNLNYGYTF. The DNA for the CDR3 is TGCGCCAGCAGCTTGGACTCCGGGACAAACCTCAACTATGGCTACACCTTC.

The chain combines TRBV4-1 with TRBJ2-5; 9 nucleotides line up with TRBD2. The CDR3 is 15 residues long. From germline, CDR1 is MGHRA and CDR2 YSYEKL. J lost 2 bases, V lost 4 bases, and 5 bases had no gene match. The CDR3 nucleotides read TGCGCCAGCAGCCGTCTAGCGGGACATCAAGAGACCCAGTACTTC. This encodes CASSRLAGHQETQYF.

The gene calls are TRBV7-9 and TRBJ1-4; D perhaps matches TRBD1 (5 bases). The germline CDR1 and CDR2 sequences are SEHNR and FQNEAQ (reference sequence). This CDR3 contains 15 residues. V was cut by 4 bases and J by 3 bases, with 12 bases left in between. The DNA for the CDR3 is TGTGCCAGCAGCTCCCCTTGGGGGGCTAATGAAAAACTGTTTTTT. Amino acid sequence: CASSSPWGANEKLFF.

This clone occurred once. This chain connects TRBV13 to TRBJ2-2; the match to TRBD2 covers 7 bases. Germline trimming cut 5 bases from V and 3 bases from J; bases unmatched to any gene: 3. From germline, CDR1 is PRHDT and CDR2 FYEKMQ (reference sequence). There are 14 residues in the CDR3. As DNA, the CDR3 is TGTGCCAGCAGCCCCCGGGGGGACACCGGGGAGCTGTTTTTT. Amino acids: CASSPRGDTGELFF.

As regards this clone: At one boundary the junction diverges from the germline segment, which might be a read error. This chain joins TRBV7-7 and TRBJ2-2; weak D call: TRBD1 (5 bases). Germline CDR1 reads SSHAT; CDR2 reads FNYEAQ (reference sequence). This CDR3 is 15 amino acids long. The CDR3: CASSLLQGPTGELFF. The CDR3 region has the DNA TGTGCTAGCAGCTTACTCCAGGGCCCCACCGGGGAGCTGTTTTTT.

A word on this clone: The sample has other DNA sequences that encode this CDR3 too. The genes are TRBV27 and TRBJ2-5; perhaps D is TRBD1 or TRBD2 (5 bases each). Deletions cut 2 bases from V and 3 bases from J, with 10 bases between. Germline V gives CDR1 MNHEY, CDR2 SMNVEV (reference sequence). This CDR3 contains 14 residues. CDR3 DNA sequence: TGTGCCAGCAGTTTACTCGGGGCGGAAGAGACCCAGTACTTC. Translation: CASSLLGAEETQYF.

On this clone itself: Mismatch with germline at one junction end may stem from a read error. The DNA for the CDR3 is TGTGCCAGCAGCGAAGAAGGGGGGACAGGGCAATCCTACGAGCAGTACTTC. The encoded protein is CASSEEGGTGQSYEQYF. The chain has TRBV14 and TRBJ2-7, with 9 bases identical to TRBD1. The CDR3 covers 17 residues. Germline V gene sequence: CDR1 SGHDN, CDR2 FVKESK.

The rearrangement links TRBV7-6 to TRBJ2-7; 9 nucleotides match TRBD2. After removal of 5 bases from V and 0 bases from J, the junction contained 8 bases not matched to a gene. CDR1 and CDR2 (germline): SGHVS, FNYEAQ. The CDR3 covers 16 residues. In DNA, the CDR3 is TGTGCCAGCAGCGATTGGACTAGCGCGAGCTCCTACGAGCAGTACTTC. Its protein is CASSDWTSASSYEQYF.

This chain connects TRBV10-2 to TRBJ2-1, with 12 positions matching TRBD2. Losses at the gene ends were 3 bases for V and 5 bases for J; bases not matched to a gene: 2. There are 15 residues in the CDR3. The germline CDR1 and CDR2 sequences are WSHSY and SAAADI. Here the CDR3 DNA reads TGCGCCAGCAGTGAATGGACTAGCGGGGACAATGAGCAGTTCTTC. It encodes CASSEWTSGDNEQFF.

The chain joins TRBV4-1 to TRBJ2-2; either TRBD1 or TRBD2 may supply D (6 bases each). CDR3 length: 16 residues. The V end was cut by 1 base, the J end by 1 base, with 10 bases between. Germline CDR1 and CDR2: MGHRA and YSYEKL. CDR3 DNA: TGCGCCAGCAGCCAAGCGGGGGCCCTGAACACCGGGGAGCTGTTTTTT. This encodes CASSQAGALNTGELFF.

The V call is TRBV9, the J call TRBJ2-2; 8 nucleotides agree with TRBD2. The J segment lost 6 bases and the V segment lost 3 bases, leaving 7 bases of the junction unmatched. Germline assignment: CDR1 SGDLS and CDR2 YYNGEE. CDR3 length: 15 amino acids. DNA for the CDR3: TGTGCCAGCAGCGGATCCGGGACTAGGGCCGGGGAGCTGTTTTTT. It specifies CASSGSGTRAGELFF.

The chain is built from TRBV13 and TRBJ2-3, with 7 bases aligning to TRBD1. The V and J ends lost 10 bases and 2 bases, in that order; junction bases with no gene match: 9. The CDR3 loop spans 14 amino acids. CDR1 and CDR2 (germline): PRHDT, FYEKMQ (reference sequence). CDR3 in DNA: TGTGCCATACCGGGACAGCCACTCACAGATACGCAGTATTTT. It is translated as CAIPGQPLTDTQYF. Variable domain in full (rest from reference TRBV13 and TRBJ2-3): AAGVIQSPRHLIKEKRETATLKCYPIPRHDTVYWYQQGPGQDPQFLISFYEKMQSDKGSIPDRFSAQQFSDYHSELNMSSLELGDSALYFCAIPGQPLTDTQYFGPGTRLTVL.

This chain uses TRBV6-6 with TRBJ2-3; D remains unclear. Germline assignment: CDR1 MNHNY and CDR2 SVGAGI (reference sequence). V was clipped by 0 bases and J by 5 bases, with 12 bases between them. The CDR3 covers 15 residues. CDR3 nucleotides: TGTGCCAGCAGTTACTCGATGCAGAGGCAAGATACGCAGTATTTT. This codes for CASSYSMQRQDTQYF.

The rearrangement uses TRBV28 and TRBJ2-1; 7 bases line up with TRBD1. CDR3 size: 15 residues. V was clipped by 6 bases and J by 0 bases; unmatched bases: 5. Germline values: CDR1 MDHEN, CDR2 SYDVKM. DNA of the CDR3: TGTGCCAGCAGGATGGACAGGAGCTCCTACAATGAGCAGTTCTTC. As protein: CASRMDRSSYNEQFF.